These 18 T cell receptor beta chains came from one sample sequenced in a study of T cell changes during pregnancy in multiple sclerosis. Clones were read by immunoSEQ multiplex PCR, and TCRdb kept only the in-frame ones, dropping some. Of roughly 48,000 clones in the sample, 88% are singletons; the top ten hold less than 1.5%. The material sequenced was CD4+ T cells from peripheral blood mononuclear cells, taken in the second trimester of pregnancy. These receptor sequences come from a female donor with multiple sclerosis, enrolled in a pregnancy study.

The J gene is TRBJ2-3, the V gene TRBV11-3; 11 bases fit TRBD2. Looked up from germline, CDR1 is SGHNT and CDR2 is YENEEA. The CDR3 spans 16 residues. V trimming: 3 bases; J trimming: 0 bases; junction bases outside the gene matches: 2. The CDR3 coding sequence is TGTGCCAGCAGCTTGAGGACTAGCGGGAGCACAGATACGCAGTATTTT. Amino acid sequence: CASSLRTSGSTDTQYF. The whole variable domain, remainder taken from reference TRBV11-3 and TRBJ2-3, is EAGVVQSPRYKIIEKKQPVAFWCNPISGHNTLYWYLQNLGQGPELLIRYENEEAVDDSQLPKDRFSAERLKGVDSTLKIQPAELGDSAVYLCASSLRTSGSTDTQYFGPGTRLTVL.

The CDR3 nucleotides read TGTGCCAGCAACAATAGAAACTCAGCGGGAGGCGAGATAAAGTACGAGCAGTACTTC. Translated: CASNNRNSAGGEIKYEQYF. The gene calls are TRBV13 and TRBJ2-7; 9 positions agree with TRBD2. Germline lookup yields CDR1 PRHDT and CDR2 FYEKMQ (reference sequence). The V gene end was trimmed by 7 bases and the J gene end by 4 bases; junction bases not matched to a gene: 23. The CDR3 loop spans 19 amino acids.

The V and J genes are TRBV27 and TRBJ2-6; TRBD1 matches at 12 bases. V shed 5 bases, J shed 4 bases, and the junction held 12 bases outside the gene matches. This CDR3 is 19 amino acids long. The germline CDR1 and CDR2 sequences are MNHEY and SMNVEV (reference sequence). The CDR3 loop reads CASSRLGTGGASGANVLTF. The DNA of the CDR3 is TGTGCCAGCAGTCGACTTGGGACAGGGGGCGCCAGCGGGGCCAACGTCCTGACTTTC. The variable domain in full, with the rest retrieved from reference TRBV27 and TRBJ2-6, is EAQVTQNPRYLITVTGKKLTVTCSQNMNHEYMSWYRQDPGLGLRQIYYSMNVEVTDKGDVPEGYKVSRKEKRNFPLILESPSPNQTSLYFCASSRLGTGGASGANVLTFGAGSRLTVL.

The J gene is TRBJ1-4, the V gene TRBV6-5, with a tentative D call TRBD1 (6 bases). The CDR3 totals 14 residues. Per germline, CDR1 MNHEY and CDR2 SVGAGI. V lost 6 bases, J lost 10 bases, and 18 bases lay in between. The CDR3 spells CASRPPRDTVKLFF. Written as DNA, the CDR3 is TGTGCCAGCAGGCCGCCCCGGGACACCGTAAAACTGTTTTTT.

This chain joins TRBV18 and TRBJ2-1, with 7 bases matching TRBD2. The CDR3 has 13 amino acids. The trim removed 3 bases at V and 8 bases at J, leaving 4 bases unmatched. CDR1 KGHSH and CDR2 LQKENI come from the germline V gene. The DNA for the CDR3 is TGTGCCAGCTCACCCTATACTAGCGATGAGCAGTTCTTC. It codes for CASSPYTSDEQFF.

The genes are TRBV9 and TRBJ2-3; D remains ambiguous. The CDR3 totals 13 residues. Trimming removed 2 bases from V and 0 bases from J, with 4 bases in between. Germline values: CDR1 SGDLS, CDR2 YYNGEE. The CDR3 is CASSVTSTDTQYF. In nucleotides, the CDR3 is TGTGCCAGCAGCGTCACTAGCACAGATACGCAGTATTTT.

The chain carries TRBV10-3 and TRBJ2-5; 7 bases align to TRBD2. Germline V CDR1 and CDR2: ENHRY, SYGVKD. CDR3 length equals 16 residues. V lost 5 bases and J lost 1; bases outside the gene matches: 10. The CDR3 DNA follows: TGTGCCATCAGTACTCAAGCGGGAAGGGGCCAAGAGACCCAGTACTTC. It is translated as CAISTQAGRGQETQYF.

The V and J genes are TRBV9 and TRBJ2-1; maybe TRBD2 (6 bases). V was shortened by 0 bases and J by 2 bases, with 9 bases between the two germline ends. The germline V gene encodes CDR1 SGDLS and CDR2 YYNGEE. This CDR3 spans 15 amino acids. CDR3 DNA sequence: TGTGCCAGCAGCGTAGGTGGCGGGACCTACAATGAGCAGTTCTTC. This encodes CASSVGGGTYNEQFF.

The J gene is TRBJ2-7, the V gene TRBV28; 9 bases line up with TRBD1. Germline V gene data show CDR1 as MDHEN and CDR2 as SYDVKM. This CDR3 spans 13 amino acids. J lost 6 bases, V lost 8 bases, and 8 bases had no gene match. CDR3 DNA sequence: TGTGCCAGCGCTCTGGGACAGGGACGCGAGCAGTACTTC. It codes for CASALGQGREQYF.

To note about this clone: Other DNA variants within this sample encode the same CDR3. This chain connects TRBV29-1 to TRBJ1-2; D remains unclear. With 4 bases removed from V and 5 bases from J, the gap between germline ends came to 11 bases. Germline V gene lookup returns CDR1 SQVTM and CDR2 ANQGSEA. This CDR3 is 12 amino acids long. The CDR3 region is CSVGASNYGYTF. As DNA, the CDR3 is TGCAGCGTTGGGGCCAGCAATTATGGCTACACCTTC.

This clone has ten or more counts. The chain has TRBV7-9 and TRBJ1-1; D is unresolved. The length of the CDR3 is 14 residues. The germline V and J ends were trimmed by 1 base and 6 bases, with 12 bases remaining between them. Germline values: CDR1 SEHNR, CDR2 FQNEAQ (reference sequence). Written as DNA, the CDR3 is TGTGCCAGCAGCTTAGAACAAGTGAGGTCTGAAGCTTTCTTT. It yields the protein CASSLEQVRSEAFF.

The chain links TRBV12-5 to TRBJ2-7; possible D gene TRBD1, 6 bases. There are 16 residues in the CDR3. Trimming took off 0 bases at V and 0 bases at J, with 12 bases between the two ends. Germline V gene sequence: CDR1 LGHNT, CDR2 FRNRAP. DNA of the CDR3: TGTGCTAGTGGTTTGGTACTCGGACAGACCTCCTACGAGCAGTACTTC. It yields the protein CASGLVLGQTSYEQYF.

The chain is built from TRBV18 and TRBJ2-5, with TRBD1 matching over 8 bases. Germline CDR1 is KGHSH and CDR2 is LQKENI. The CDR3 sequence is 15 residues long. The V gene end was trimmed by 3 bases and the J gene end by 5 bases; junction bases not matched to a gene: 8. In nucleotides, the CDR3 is TGTGCCAGCTCACCGGGACAGGCCTCCGGTGAGACCCAGTACTTC. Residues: CASSPGQASGETQYF.

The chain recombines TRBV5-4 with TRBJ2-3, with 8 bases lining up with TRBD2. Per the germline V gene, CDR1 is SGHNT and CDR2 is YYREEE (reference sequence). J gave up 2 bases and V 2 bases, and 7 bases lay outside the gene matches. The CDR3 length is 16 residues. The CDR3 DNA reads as TGTGCCAGCAGCTTCGGCAATAGCGGGAACACAGATACGCAGTATTTT. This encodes CASSFGNSGNTDTQYF.

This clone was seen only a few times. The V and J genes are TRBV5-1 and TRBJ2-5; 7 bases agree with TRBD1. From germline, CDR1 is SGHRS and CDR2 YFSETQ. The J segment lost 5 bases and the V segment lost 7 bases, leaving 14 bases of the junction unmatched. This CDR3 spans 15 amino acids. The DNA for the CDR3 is TGCGCCAGCCATGGTGGGGCGGTCAGGGGGGAGACCCAGTACTTC. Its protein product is CASHGGAVRGETQYF.

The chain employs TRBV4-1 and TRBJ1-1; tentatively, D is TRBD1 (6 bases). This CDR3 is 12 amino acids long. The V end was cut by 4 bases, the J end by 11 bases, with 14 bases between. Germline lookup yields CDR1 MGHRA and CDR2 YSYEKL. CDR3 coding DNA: TGCGCCAGCAGCCTTGCGGGGGGGCAGGCTTTCTTT. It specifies CASSLAGGQAFF.

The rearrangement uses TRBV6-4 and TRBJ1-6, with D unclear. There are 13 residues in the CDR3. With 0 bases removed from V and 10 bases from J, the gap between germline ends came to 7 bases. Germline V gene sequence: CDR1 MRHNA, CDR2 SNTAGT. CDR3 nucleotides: TGTGCCAGCAGTGACTCGGAGGGATCACCCCTCCACTTT. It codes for CASSDSEGSPLHF.

CDR3 residues: CASSEGGGRTEAFF. CDR3 in DNA: TGTGCCAGCAGTGAGGGAGGGGGTAGGACTGAAGCTTTCTTT. The chain uses TRBV6-1 and TRBJ1-1, with a weak D call TRBD1 (6 bases). There are 14 residues in the CDR3. Germline V gene lookup returns CDR1 MNHNS and CDR2 SASEGT. V gave up 3 bases and J gave up 5 bases, with 13 bases separating them.